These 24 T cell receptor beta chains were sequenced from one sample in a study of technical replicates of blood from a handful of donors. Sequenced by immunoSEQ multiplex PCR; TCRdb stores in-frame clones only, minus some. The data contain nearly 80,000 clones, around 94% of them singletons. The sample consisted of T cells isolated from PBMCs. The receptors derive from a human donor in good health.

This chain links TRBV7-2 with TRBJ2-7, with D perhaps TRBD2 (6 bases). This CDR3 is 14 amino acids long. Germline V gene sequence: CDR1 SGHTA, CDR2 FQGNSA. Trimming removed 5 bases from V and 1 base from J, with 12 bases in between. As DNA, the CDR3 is TGTGCCAGCAGCCTCCCCGGGACTTCCTACGAGCAGTACTTC. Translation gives CASSLPGTSYEQYF. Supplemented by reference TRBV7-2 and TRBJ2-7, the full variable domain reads GAGVSQSPSNKVTEKGKDVELRCDPISGHTALYWYRQSLGQGLEFLIYFQGNSAPDKSGLPSDRFSAERTGGSVSTLTIQRTQQEDSAVYLCASSLPGTSYEQYFGPGTRLTVT.

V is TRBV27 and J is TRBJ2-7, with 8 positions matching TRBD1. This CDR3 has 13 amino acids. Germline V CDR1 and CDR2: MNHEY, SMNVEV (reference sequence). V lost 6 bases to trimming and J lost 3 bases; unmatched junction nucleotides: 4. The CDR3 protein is CASSGGTGYEQYF. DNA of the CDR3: TGTGCCAGCAGCGGAGGGACAGGCTACGAGCAGTACTTC.

DNA for the CDR3: TGTGCCAGCAGCTCCGGGACTAGTGTCGCAGATACGCAGTATTTT. Translating gives CASSSGTSVADTQYF. V usage is TRBV27 and J usage is TRBJ2-3; 8 bases align to TRBD2. Germline V gives CDR1 MNHEY, CDR2 SMNVEV (reference sequence). Trimming took 6 bases from V and 4 from J; bases not matched to a gene: 9. The CDR3 consists of 15 residues.

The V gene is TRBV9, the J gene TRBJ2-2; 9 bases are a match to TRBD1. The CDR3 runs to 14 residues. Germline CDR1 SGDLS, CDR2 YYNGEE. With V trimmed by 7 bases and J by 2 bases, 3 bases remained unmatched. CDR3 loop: CASSGQGNTGELFF. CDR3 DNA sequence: TGTGCCAGCTCGGGACAGGGTAACACCGGGGAGCTGTTTTTT.

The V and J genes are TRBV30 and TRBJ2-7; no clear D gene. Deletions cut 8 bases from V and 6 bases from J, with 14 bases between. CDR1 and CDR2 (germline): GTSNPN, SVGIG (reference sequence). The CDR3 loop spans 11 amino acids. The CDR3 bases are TGTGCCGTTTCCGTTGGGCGCGAGCAGTACTTC. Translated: CAVSVGREQYF.

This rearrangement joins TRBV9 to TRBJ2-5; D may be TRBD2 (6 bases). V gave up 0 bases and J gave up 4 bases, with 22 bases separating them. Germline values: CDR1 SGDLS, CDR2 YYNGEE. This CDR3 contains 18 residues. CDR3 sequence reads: CASSVVSGVGANLETQYF. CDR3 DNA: TGTGCCAGCAGCGTAGTGTCGGGGGTAGGAGCCAACTTAGAGACCCAGTACTTC.

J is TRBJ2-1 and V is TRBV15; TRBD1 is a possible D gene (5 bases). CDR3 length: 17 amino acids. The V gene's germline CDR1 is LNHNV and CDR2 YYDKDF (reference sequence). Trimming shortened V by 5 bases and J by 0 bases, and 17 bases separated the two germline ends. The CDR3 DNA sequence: TGTGCCACCAGCCCACCAAGGGGTCCGCGCTCCTACAATGAGCAGTTCTTC. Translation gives CATSPPRGPRSYNEQFF.

The CDR3 bases are TGTGCCAGCAGTCCGTGGGACAGCTGGGGGAACACTGAAGCTTTCTTT. It is translated as CASSPWDSWGNTEAFF. The V gene is TRBV28, the J gene TRBJ1-1; the match to TRBD1 covers 7 bases. There are 16 residues in the CDR3. After removal of 5 bases from V and 1 base from J, the junction contained 10 bases not matched to a gene. Germline lookup yields CDR1 MDHEN and CDR2 SYDVKM. Filled out from reference TRBV28 and TRBJ1-1, the complete variable domain reads DVKVTQSSRYLVKRTGEKVFLECVQDMDHENMFWYRQDPGLGLRLIYFSYDVKMKEKGDIPEGYSVSREKKERFSLILESASTNQTSMYLCASSPWDSWGNTEAFFGQGTRLTVV.

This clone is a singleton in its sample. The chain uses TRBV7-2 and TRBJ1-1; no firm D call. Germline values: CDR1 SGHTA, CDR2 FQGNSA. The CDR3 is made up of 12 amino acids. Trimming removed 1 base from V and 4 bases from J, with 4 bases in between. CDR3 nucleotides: TGTGCCAGCAGCTTAGACGGCACTGAAGCTTTCTTT. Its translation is CASSLDGTEAFF.

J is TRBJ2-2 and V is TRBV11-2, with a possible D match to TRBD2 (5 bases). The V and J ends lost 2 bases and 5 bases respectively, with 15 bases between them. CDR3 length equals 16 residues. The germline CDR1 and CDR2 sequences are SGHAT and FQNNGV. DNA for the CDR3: TGTGCCAGCAGCTTAAGACGGGATCTATCAACCGGGGAGCTGTTTTTT. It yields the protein CASSLRRDLSTGELFF.

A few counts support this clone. This CDR3 is CARSPELYEQYF. The CDR3 DNA sequence: TGTGCCAGAAGCCCGGAGCTCTACGAGCAGTACTTC. V is TRBV5-3 and J is TRBJ2-7; D gene uncertain. TRBV5-3 is an ORF, and what it does is uncertain. The CDR3 consists of 12 residues. V lost 4 bases and J 3 bases, leaving 8 bases between the germline ends.

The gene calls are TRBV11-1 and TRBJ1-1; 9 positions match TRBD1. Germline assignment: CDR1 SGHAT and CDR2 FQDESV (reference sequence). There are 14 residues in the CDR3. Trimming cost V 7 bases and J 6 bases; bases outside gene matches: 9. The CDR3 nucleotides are TGTGCCAGCAACAGGGGGCATATGATCGCTGAAGCTTTCTTT. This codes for CASNRGHMIAEAFF.

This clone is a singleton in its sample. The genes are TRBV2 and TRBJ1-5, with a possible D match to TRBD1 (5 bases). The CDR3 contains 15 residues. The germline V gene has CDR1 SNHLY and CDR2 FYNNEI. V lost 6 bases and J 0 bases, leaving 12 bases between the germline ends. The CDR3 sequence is CASRSGGSSNQPQHF. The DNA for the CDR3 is TGTGCCAGCAGAAGCGGGGGATCTAGCAATCAGCCCCAGCATTTT.

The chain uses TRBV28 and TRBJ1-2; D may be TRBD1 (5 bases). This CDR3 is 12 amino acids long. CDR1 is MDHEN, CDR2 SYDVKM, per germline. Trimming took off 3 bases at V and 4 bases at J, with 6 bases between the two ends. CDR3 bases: TGTGCCAGCAGTTTGGGACTCTATGGCTACACCTTC. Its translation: CASSLGLYGYTF.

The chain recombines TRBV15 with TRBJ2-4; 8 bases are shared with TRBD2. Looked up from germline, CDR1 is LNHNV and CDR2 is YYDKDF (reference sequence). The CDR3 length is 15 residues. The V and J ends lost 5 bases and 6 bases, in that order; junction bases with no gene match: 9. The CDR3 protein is CATSAGGGGANIQYF. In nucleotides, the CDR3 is TGTGCCACCAGCGCCGGGGGGGGAGGCGCAAACATTCAGTACTTC.

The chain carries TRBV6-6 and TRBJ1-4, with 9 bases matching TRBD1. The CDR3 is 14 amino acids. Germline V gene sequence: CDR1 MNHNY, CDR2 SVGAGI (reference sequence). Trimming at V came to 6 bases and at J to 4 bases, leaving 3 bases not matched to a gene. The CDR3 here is CASSRQGGNEKLFF. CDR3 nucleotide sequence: TGTGCCAGCAGCCGACAGGGGGGTAATGAAAAACTGTTTTTT.

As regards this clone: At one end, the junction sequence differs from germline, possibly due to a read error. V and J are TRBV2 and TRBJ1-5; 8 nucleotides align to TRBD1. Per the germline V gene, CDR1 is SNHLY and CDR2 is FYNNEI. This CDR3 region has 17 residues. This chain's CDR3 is CASVPWSETGVSQPQHF. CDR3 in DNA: TGTGCCAGCGTACCCTGGAGTGAGACAGGGGTTAGTCAGCCTCAGCATTTT.

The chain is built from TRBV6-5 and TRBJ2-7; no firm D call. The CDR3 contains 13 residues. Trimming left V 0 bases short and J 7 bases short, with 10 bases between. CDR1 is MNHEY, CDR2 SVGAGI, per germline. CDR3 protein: CASSYSTGKEQYF. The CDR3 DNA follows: TGTGCCAGCAGTTACTCGACGGGTAAGGAGCAGTACTTC.

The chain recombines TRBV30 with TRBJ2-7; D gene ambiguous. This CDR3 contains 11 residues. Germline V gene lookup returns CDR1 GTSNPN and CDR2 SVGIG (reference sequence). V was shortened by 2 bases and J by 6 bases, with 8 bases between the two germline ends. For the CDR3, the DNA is TGTGCCTGGAGTCAGTCTTTCGAGCAGTACTTC. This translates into CAWSQSFEQYF.

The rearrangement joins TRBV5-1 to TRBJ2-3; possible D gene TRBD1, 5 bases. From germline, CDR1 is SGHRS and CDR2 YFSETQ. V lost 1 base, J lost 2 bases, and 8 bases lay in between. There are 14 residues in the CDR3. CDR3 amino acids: CASSLSQVTDTQYF. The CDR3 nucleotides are TGCGCCAGCAGCTTGTCACAGGTCACAGATACGCAGTATTTT. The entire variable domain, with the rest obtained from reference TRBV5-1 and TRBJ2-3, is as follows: KAGVTQTPRYLIKTRGQQVTLSCSPISGHRSVSWYQQTPGQGLQFLFEYFSETQRNKGNFPGRFSGRQFSNSRSEMNVSTLELGDSALYLCASSLSQVTDTQYFGPGTRLTVL.

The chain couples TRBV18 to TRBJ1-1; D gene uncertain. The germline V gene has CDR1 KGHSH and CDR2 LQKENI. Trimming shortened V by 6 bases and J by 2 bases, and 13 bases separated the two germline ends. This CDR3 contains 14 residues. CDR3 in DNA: TGTGCCAGCTCGCCCGACATCGCCAACACTGAAGCTTTCTTT. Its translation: CASSPDIANTEAFF.

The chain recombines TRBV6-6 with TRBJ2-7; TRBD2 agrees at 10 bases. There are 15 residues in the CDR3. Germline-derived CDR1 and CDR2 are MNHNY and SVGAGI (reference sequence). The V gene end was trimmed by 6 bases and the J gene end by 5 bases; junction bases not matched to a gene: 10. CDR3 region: CASSRISGRSNEQYF. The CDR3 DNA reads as TGTGCCAGCAGCCGTATTAGCGGGAGGAGCAACGAGCAGTACTTC.

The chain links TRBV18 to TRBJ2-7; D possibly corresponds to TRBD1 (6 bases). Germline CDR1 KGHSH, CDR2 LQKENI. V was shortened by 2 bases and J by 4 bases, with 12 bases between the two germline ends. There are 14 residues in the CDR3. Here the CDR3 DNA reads TGTGCCAGCTCACCAGAACAGGGCCCTTACGAGCAGTACTTC. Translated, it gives CASSPEQGPYEQYF.

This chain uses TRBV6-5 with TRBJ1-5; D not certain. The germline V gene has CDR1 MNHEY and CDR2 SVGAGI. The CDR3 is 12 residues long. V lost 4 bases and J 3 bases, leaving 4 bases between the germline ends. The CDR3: CASSSLNQPQHF. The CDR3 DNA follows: TGTGCCAGCAGTTCCCTCAATCAGCCCCAGCATTTT.